A single sample is the source of the 30 T cell receptor beta chains below, sequenced in a study of cytomegalovirus exposure and HLA in healthy donors. It was with 60 Vbeta and 13 Jbeta primers that the PCR ran. Produced via immunoSEQ multiplex PCR; TCRdb's table is partial and in-frame only. The sample holds around 130,000 clones, around 77% seen once. The sample consisted of PBMCs. The receptors shown here come from a man between 18 and 29 years old in good health and CMV-seropositive.

The chain uses TRBV5-1 and TRBJ1-2, with 10 positions matching TRBD1. The CDR3 length is 14 residues. The germline gives CDR1 SGHRS, CDR2 YFSETQ. V lost 3 bases to trimming and J lost 6 bases; unmatched junction nucleotides: 5. In DNA form, the CDR3 reads TGCGCCAGCAGCTCGACCGGGACAGGGGATGGCTACACCTTC. Protein product: CASSSTGTGDGYTF.

V usage is TRBV23-1 and J usage is TRBJ1-1, with TRBD1 as a possible D gene (5 bases). TRBV23-1 is reported as an ORF; its role is uncertain. There are 12 residues in the CDR3. V was cut by 8 bases and J by 10 bases, with 17 bases left in between. The CDR3 DNA sequence: TGCGCCAGCCCGTGGGAGGGGCGCGGAGCTTTCTTT. This sequence encodes CASPWEGRGAFF.

This clone was picked up one time. The V call is TRBV18, the J call TRBJ2-1, with TRBD2 identical over 10 bases. V dropped 3 bases and J dropped 0; count of bases not matched to a gene: 20. CDR1 is KGHSH and CDR2 is LQKENI in the germline V gene. The CDR3 runs to 22 residues. The CDR3 DNA is TGTGCCAGCTCACCTACCGTTTGGACTAGCGGTCAGGTCGTTAGCTCCTACAATGAGCAGTTCTTC. Translated, it gives CASSPTVWTSGQVVSSYNEQFF.

This chain links TRBV7-9 with TRBJ1-4; possibly TRBD1 for D (5 bases). This CDR3 spans 15 amino acids. Germline CDR1 reads SEHNR; CDR2 reads FQNEAQ (reference sequence). V was pared by 2 bases and J by 5 bases, with 12 bases between. CDR3 sequence (DNA): TGTGCCAGCAGCTTACAAACAGGATCCAATGAAAAACTGTTTTTT. It is translated as CASSLQTGSNEKLFF. The full variable domain, in which reference TRBV7-9 and TRBJ1-4 provide the parts outside the CDR3, is DTGVSQNPRHKITKRGQNVTFRCDPISEHNRLYWYRQTLGQGPEFLTYFQNEAQLEKSRLLSDRFSAERPKGSFSTLEIQRTEQGDSAMYLCASSLQTGSNEKLFFGSGTQLSVL.

This clone was seen a few times. The chain joins TRBV30 to TRBJ2-4, with TRBD2 matching 8 bases. CDR1 is GTSNPN, CDR2 SVGIG, per germline (reference sequence). The CDR3 totals 14 residues. After removal of 4 bases from V and 3 bases from J, the junction contained 5 bases not matched to a gene. The CDR3 sequence: CAWNVGTSKNIQYF. The CDR3 nucleotides are TGTGCCTGGAATGTAGGGACTAGCAAAAACATTCAGTACTTC.

V usage is TRBV5-6 and J usage is TRBJ2-7; D may be TRBD2 (6 bases). Germline V lookup: CDR1 SGHDT, CDR2 YYEEEE. The CDR3 consists of 15 residues. With 0 bases removed from V and 0 bases from J, the gap between germline ends came to 10 bases. The CDR3 region is CASSLAGGSSYEQYF. CDR3 sequence (DNA): TGTGCCAGCAGCTTGGCTGGGGGGAGCTCCTACGAGCAGTACTTC. The full variable domain, in which reference TRBV5-6 and TRBJ2-7 provide the parts outside the CDR3, is DAGVTQSPTHLIKTRGQQVTLRCSPKSGHDTVSWYQQALGQGPQFIFQYYEEEERQRGNFPDRFSGHQFPNYSSELNVNALLLGDSALYLCASSLAGGSSYEQYFGPGTRLTVT.

V usage is TRBV5-1 and J usage is TRBJ2-1; 7 nucleotides line up with TRBD2. The trim removed 3 bases at V and 7 bases at J, leaving 7 bases unmatched. The V gene's germline CDR1 is SGHRS and CDR2 YFSETQ. The length of the CDR3 is 14 residues. CDR3 DNA: TGCGCCAGCAGCTGGACGGGAGGTGGAAATGAGCAGTTCTTC. Residues: CASSWTGGGNEQFF.

J is TRBJ2-7 and V is TRBV5-1, with 10 bases matching TRBD1. Germline V gene sequence: CDR1 SGHRS, CDR2 YFSETQ. This CDR3 has 15 residues. V was clipped by 4 bases and J by 5 bases; unmatched bases: 9. CDR3 in amino acids: CASSDPGQGFDEQYF. Here the CDR3 DNA reads TGCGCCAGCAGCGACCCGGGACAGGGGTTTGACGAGCAGTACTTC.

This rearrangement joins TRBV7-9 to TRBJ1-2; 7 positions match TRBD1. This CDR3 is built from 17 residues. With V trimmed by 1 base and J by 6 bases, 14 bases remained unmatched. CDR1 is SEHNR and CDR2 is FQNEAQ in the germline V gene (reference sequence). The CDR3 nucleotides read TGTGCCAGCAGCTTAGGACAGGGTTACCCAGTGTTACATGGCTACACCTTC. Translated: CASSLGQGYPVLHGYTF. Combining the CDR3 with reference TRBV7-9 and TRBJ1-2 gives the whole variable domain DTGVSQNPRHKITKRGQNVTFRCDPISEHNRLYWYRQTLGQGPEFLTYFQNEAQLEKSRLLSDRFSAERPKGSFSTLEIQRTEQGDSAMYLCASSLGQGYPVLHGYTFGSGTRLTVV.

The chain has TRBV28 and TRBJ1-2, with D possibly TRBD1 on 5 matching bases. CDR3 length: 16 amino acids. The germline gives CDR1 MDHEN, CDR2 SYDVKM. Trimming removed 4 bases from V and 1 base from J, with 16 bases in between. The CDR3 here is CASSSASGRGNYGYTF. Written as DNA, the CDR3 is TGTGCCAGCAGTTCGGCGTCGGGGAGGGGTAACTATGGCTACACCTTC.

This rearrangement joins TRBV14 to TRBJ2-7; D is possibly TRBD2 (6 bases). CDR1 and CDR2 from the germline V gene are SGHDN and FVKESK. The V and J ends lost 4 bases and 0 bases respectively, with 13 bases between them. The CDR3 spans 15 residues. The CDR3 loop is CASSRGTLSSYEQYF. The DNA for the CDR3 is TGTGCCAGCAGCCGCGGGACCCTTAGCTCCTACGAGCAGTACTTC.

The chain joins TRBV15 to TRBJ2-5; the match to TRBD1 covers 7 bases. The length of the CDR3 is 16 residues. Germline assignment: CDR1 LNHNV and CDR2 YYDKDF (reference sequence). J was trimmed by 4 bases and V by 0 bases; bases with no gene match: 8. The CDR3, as DNA: TGTGCCACCAGCAGAGACAACTCACAGGGGATAGAGACCCAGTACTTC. Translated, it gives CATSRDNSQGIETQYF.

This chain connects TRBV5-4 to TRBJ2-7; 8 bases agree with TRBD1. The CDR3 covers 15 residues. The trim removed 4 bases at V and 7 bases at J, leaving 13 bases unmatched. Germline V gene sequence: CDR1 SGHNT, CDR2 YYREEE (reference sequence). As DNA, the CDR3 is TGTGCCAGCAGCCCTAGTAGGGACAGGTGGGGAGAGCAGTACTTC. Translation gives CASSPSRDRWGEQYF.

J is TRBJ2-7 and V is TRBV6-5; D might be TRBD1 (6 bases). The germline V gene has CDR1 MNHEY and CDR2 SVGAGI. The CDR3 sequence is 13 residues long. Trimming cost V 6 bases and J 9 bases, with 18 bases left between them. Here the CDR3 reads CASSRGPFWRQYF. The CDR3 DNA follows: TGTGCCAGCAGCAGGGGACCCTTTTGGAGGCAGTACTTC.

This clone came up a few times. The V call is TRBV7-2, the J call TRBJ2-4; 16 nucleotides line up with TRBD2. J gave up 1 base and V 1 base, and 1 base lay outside the gene matches. The CDR3 covers 18 residues. CDR1 is SGHTA and CDR2 is FQGNSA in the germline V gene. DNA of the CDR3: TGTGCCAGCAGCTTAGTGGGACTAGCGGGAGGGGCCAAAAACATTCAGTACTTC. Translation: CASSLVGLAGGAKNIQYF.

V and J are TRBV19 and TRBJ2-6; TRBD1 might be the D (7 bases). V lost 6 bases, J lost 5 bases, and 14 bases lay in between. CDR1 and CDR2 (germline): LNHDA, SQIVND (reference sequence). There are 15 residues in the CDR3. Here the CDR3 reads CASSPPGGRANVLTF. The CDR3 DNA is TGTGCCAGTAGCCCACCAGGGGGGAGGGCCAACGTCCTGACTTTC.

A remark on this clone: Other DNA sequences in the same sample also yield this CDR3. This sequence joins TRBV15 and TRBJ2-5, with TRBD1 matching over 9 bases. The CDR3 is 18 residues long. With V trimmed by 0 bases and J by 4 bases, 12 bases remained unmatched. The germline CDR1 and CDR2 sequences are LNHNV and YYDKDF (reference sequence). The CDR3 region is CATSRDHARTGAGETQYF. The CDR3 nucleotides are TGTGCCACCAGCAGAGACCACGCTCGGACAGGGGCGGGAGAGACCCAGTACTTC.

CDR3 protein: CASSYIRDRGLHYGYTF. The DNA for the CDR3 is TGTGCCAGCAGTTATATCCGGGACAGGGGGCTTCACTATGGCTACACCTTC. The rearrangement joins TRBV28 to TRBJ1-2, with 12 bases fitting TRBD1. The length of the CDR3 is 17 residues. Per the germline V gene, CDR1 is MDHEN and CDR2 is SYDVKM. V trimming: 4 bases; J trimming: 3 bases; junction bases outside the gene matches: 9.

The chain employs TRBV6-1 and TRBJ2-7; TRBD2 aligns across 11 bases. Trimming at V came to 7 bases and at J to 3 bases, leaving 2 bases not matched to a gene. This CDR3 comprises 13 residues. The germline CDR1 and CDR2 sequences are MNHNS and SASEGT. In nucleotides, the CDR3 is TGTGCCAGCAAAACTAGCGGGAGCTACGAGCAGTACTTC. It is translated as CASKTSGSYEQYF.

V is TRBV27 and J is TRBJ2-1; D perhaps matches TRBD1 (6 bases). Trimming left V 1 base short and J 2 bases short, with 12 bases between. Germline CDR1 is MNHEY and CDR2 is SMNVEV (reference sequence). The CDR3 is 16 residues long. For the CDR3, the DNA is TGTGCCAGCAGTTTATGGTCAGGGGTTGCCTACAATGAGCAGTTCTTC. The encoded protein is CASSLWSGVAYNEQFF.

This chain uses TRBV6-5 with TRBJ1-2; D unclear. CDR1 is MNHEY, CDR2 SVGAGI, per germline. The CDR3 totals 15 residues. V shed 1 base and J shed 2 bases, with 11 bases lying between them. CDR3 coding DNA: TGTGCCAGCAGTTACTTTTCAGCGCCAAACTATGGCTACACCTTC. Protein product: CASSYFSAPNYGYTF.

This rearrangement joins TRBV5-4 to TRBJ2-5; 8 bases agree with TRBD1. V was clipped by 1 base and J by 3 bases; unmatched bases: 2. Germline lookup yields CDR1 SGHNT and CDR2 YYREEE (reference sequence). The CDR3 is made up of 14 amino acids. The CDR3 reads CASSLQQGEETQYF. The CDR3 nucleotides are TGTGCCAGCAGCTTGCAACAGGGGGAAGAGACCCAGTACTTC.

V is TRBV30 and J is TRBJ1-2; 8 bases agree with TRBD1. The CDR3 loop spans 13 amino acids. CDR1 GTSNPN and CDR2 SVGIG come from the germline V gene (reference sequence). Trimming cost V 0 bases and J 5 bases; bases outside gene matches: 2. The CDR3 sequence: CAWSVQGVYGYTF. In nucleotides, the CDR3 is TGTGCCTGGAGTGTACAGGGGGTGTATGGCTACACCTTC.

This clone came up once. J is TRBJ1-2 and V is TRBV19; D might be TRBD1 (6 bases). Germline V lookup: CDR1 LNHDA, CDR2 SQIVND (reference sequence). The V end was cut by 7 bases, the J end by 4 bases, with 16 bases between. CDR3 length: 14 residues. For the CDR3, the DNA is TGTGCCAGTAAGACAGCCAGGGGAACCTATGGCTACACCTTC. Amino acid sequence: CASKTARGTYGYTF.

The chain employs TRBV6-1 and TRBJ1-1; 9 positions agree with TRBD1. V was clipped by 3 bases and J by 4 bases; unmatched bases: 6. The V gene's germline CDR1 is MNHNS and CDR2 SASEGT. This CDR3 is built from 15 residues. The CDR3 region has the DNA TGTGCCAGCAGTGATAATACAGGGGGCGGCACTGAAGCTTTCTTT. Residues: CASSDNTGGGTEAFF.

This clone was picked up one time. The V call is TRBV30, the J call TRBJ2-1, with TRBD2 matching 8 bases. CDR3 length equals 13 residues. The germline V gene has CDR1 GTSNPN and CDR2 SVGIG (reference sequence). Trimming at V came to 0 bases and at J to 8 bases, leaving 3 bases not matched to a gene. DNA of the CDR3: TGTGCCTGGAGTGTACGGGGGGGGGATGAGCAGTTCTTC. It encodes CAWSVRGGDEQFF. The full variable domain, completed using reference TRBV30 and TRBJ2-1, is SQTIHQWPATLVQPVGSPLSLECTVEGTSNPNLYWYRQAAGRGLQLLFYSVGIGQISSEVPQNLSASRPQDRQFILSSKKLLLSDSGFYLCAWSVRGGDEQFFGPGTRLTVL.

The chain employs TRBV6-1 and TRBJ2-1, with D maybe TRBD2 (7 bases). Germline values: CDR1 MNHNS, CDR2 SASEGT. The V end lost 0 bases, the J end lost 3 bases, and 12 bases lay between the germline ends. The CDR3 is made up of 16 amino acids. The CDR3 reads CASSEAMRGLYNEQFF. For the CDR3, the DNA is TGTGCCAGCAGTGAAGCGATGCGGGGGCTCTACAATGAGCAGTTCTTC.

The chain joins TRBV28 to TRBJ1-2; 12 nucleotides align to TRBD1. The germline CDR1 and CDR2 sequences are MDHEN and SYDVKM. CDR3 size: 16 residues. V gave up 1 base and J gave up 8 bases; unmatched junction bases: 8. DNA for the CDR3: TGTGCCAGCAGTTTATTCCGGGACAGGGGGCGTACCGGCTACACCTTC. Protein product: CASSLFRDRGRTGYTF.

The chain links TRBV7-9 to TRBJ2-7, with TRBD1 matching 8 bases. This CDR3 is 16 amino acids long. V gave up 0 bases and J gave up 3 bases; unmatched junction bases: 7. Looked up from germline, CDR1 is SEHNR and CDR2 is FQNEAQ (reference sequence). The CDR3 region has the DNA TGTGCCAGCAGCTTAGCGCCGACAGGGGCGATCTACGAGCAGTACTTC. Translation gives CASSLAPTGAIYEQYF.

The chain couples TRBV30 to TRBJ2-5, with D possibly TRBD2 on 5 matching bases. The end of the DNA aligns better with TRBJ2-7, so the J call may be wrong. There are 14 residues in the CDR3. Germline lookup yields CDR1 GTSNPN and CDR2 SVGIG (reference sequence). The CDR3 sequence is CAWGGETYSYEQYF. CDR3 nucleotide sequence: TGTGCCTGGGGAGGAGAGACATACTCCTACGAGCAGTACTTC.